This TCR beta chain was sequenced during a study of T cells expressing NK-cell markers. Overall study context: TCR beta repertoires came from sorted CD3+CD56+NKG2C+, CD3+CD56+NKG2C- and CD3+CD56-NKG2C+ T cells.

Germline CDR1 reads MNHEY; CDR2 reads SVGEGT. This CDR3 region has 16 residues. General study results and limits: A range of about 1.0-8% of CD8+ T cells consisted of dominant NKG2C+ clonotypes in a handful of donors. The HCMV specificity of the expanded NKG2C+ T cell clones stayed unresolved.

Note on this clonotype: Its matching antigen is unknown.

TCRdb re-called the 5' RACE reads; every CDR3 protein appears as one record, without DNA. The repertoire table contains almost 450,000 distinct CDR3 sequences. This receptor was obtained from a woman between 18 and 70 years old in good health. The chain joins TRBV6-2 or TRBV6-3 to TRBJ2-7; without DNA, the TCRdb call of TRBD2 cannot be checked. The sequenced sample was blood T cells: a sorted CD56 or NKG2C T cell subset, CD4+ or CD8+ T cells, or bulk PBMC T cells (not recorded which). The CDR3: CASSYPSGRLSYEQYF.